What follows are 29 T cell receptor beta chains derived from one specimen sequenced in a study of identical twins. TCRdb re-derived calls from the 5' RACE reads in MiXCR, one entry per CDR3 protein. The sample contains about 520,000 distinct CDR3 sequences, about 20% of which appear only once. The same sample was also used in a study of T cells expressing NK-cell markers.

The sample comprised CD4+ T cells sorted from blood. These receptors all come from a woman under 30 in good health.

This clonotype has ten or more counts. The gene calls are TRBV7-2 and TRBJ2-1; D ambiguous. Trimming removed 5 bases at V and 0 bases at J, with 11 bases between. Germline V gene lookup returns CDR1 SGHTA and CDR2 FQGNSA. This CDR3 is built from 15 residues. CDR3 nucleotide sequence: TGTGCCAGCAGCCCCATAGCTGTCTCCTACAATGAGCAGTTCTTC. Translated: CASSPIAVSYNEQFF.

This sequence joins TRBV11-3 and TRBJ2-2, with D tentatively TRBD1 (5 bases). CDR1 and CDR2 from the germline V gene are SGHNT and YENEEA. The CDR3 has 13 amino acids. The V and J ends lost 5 bases and 5 bases respectively, with 9 bases between them. The CDR3 coding sequence is TGTGCCAGCAGCACACGACAGACCGGGGAGCTGTTTTTT. The encoded protein is CASSTRQTGELFF.

The chain recombines TRBV29-1 with TRBJ1-5; tentative D call: TRBD1 (5 bases). V was cut by 6 bases and J by 5 bases, with 11 bases left in between. Germline lookup yields CDR1 SQVTM and CDR2 ANQGSEA. CDR3 size: 12 residues. CDR3 sequence: CSVWDGDQPQHF. The CDR3 bases are TGCAGCGTGTGGGACGGTGATCAGCCCCAGCATTTT. Full variable domain (rest looked up from reference TRBV29-1 and TRBJ1-5): SAVISQKPSRDICQRGTSLTIQCQVDSQVTMMFWYRQQPGQSLTLIATANQGSEATYESGFVIDKFPISRPNLTFSTLTVSNMSPEDSSIYLCSVWDGDQPQHFGDGTRLSIL.

This chain links TRBV6-2 or TRBV6-3 with TRBJ2-7, with D possibly matching TRBD2 (5 bases). V shed 6 bases and J shed 0 bases, with 15 bases lying between them. There are 15 residues in the CDR3. The germline V gene encodes CDR1 MNHEY and CDR2 SVGEGT. The CDR3 region has the DNA TGTGCCAGCAGCATTGCGGACTTACCCTCCTACGAGCAGTACTTC. Protein sequence: CASSIADLPSYEQYF.

This rearrangement joins TRBV12-3 or TRBV12-4 to TRBJ2-7, with 7 positions matching TRBD2. V was clipped by 2 bases and J by 9 bases; unmatched bases: 7. The CDR3 totals 13 residues. In nucleotides, the CDR3 is TGTGCCAGCAGTTTATTTGCGGGGGTGGGGCAGTACTTC. It specifies CASSLFAGVGQYF.

This clonotype has only a few counts. The chain uses TRBV20-1 and TRBJ2-1; 9 nucleotides match TRBD2. CDR3 length equals 16 residues. Looked up from germline, CDR1 is DFQATT and CDR2 is SNEGSKA (reference sequence). J lost 2 bases, V lost 7 bases, and 12 bases had no gene match. CDR3 region: CSVGLAGSSTYNEQFF. The CDR3 DNA follows: TGCAGTGTCGGTCTAGCGGGGTCATCAACCTACAATGAGCAGTTCTTC.

The chain carries TRBV27 and TRBJ2-7, with 7 bases aligning to TRBD2. The CDR3 sequence is 15 residues long. V was pared by 5 bases and J by 4 bases, with 11 bases of the junction left unmatched. Germline loops: CDR1 MNHEY, CDR2 SMNVEV (reference sequence). In nucleotides, the CDR3 is TGTGCCAGCAGTAGAGCGGGATCGATTCTGTACGAGCAGTACTTC. Protein product: CASSRAGSILYEQYF.

This chain uses TRBV4-1 with TRBJ2-5; 9 positions agree with TRBD2. Trimming cost V 4 bases and J 3 bases; bases outside gene matches: 6. CDR1 and CDR2 from the germline V gene are MGHRA and YSYEKL. This CDR3 has 15 amino acids. The chain's CDR3 is CASSPRRGGEETQYF. Here the CDR3 DNA reads TGCGCCAGCAGCCCAAGGCGGGGGGGCGAAGAGACCCAGTACTTC.

The chain employs TRBV20-1 and TRBJ2-3; TRBD2 is a possible D gene (5 bases). The CDR3 sequence is 15 residues long. Trimming took 1 base from V and 5 from J, leaving 16 bases between them. Germline V lookup: CDR1 DFQATT, CDR2 SNEGSKA (reference sequence). CDR3: CSARAGWSAGDTQYF. Written as DNA, the CDR3 is TGCAGTGCTAGAGCGGGTTGGTCGGCGGGAGATACGCAGTATTTT.

The V call is TRBV20-1, the J call TRBJ2-3, with TRBD1 as a possible D gene (6 bases). Germline loops: CDR1 DFQATT, CDR2 SNEGSKA (reference sequence). The CDR3 is made up of 12 amino acids. Trimming removed 7 bases at V and 4 bases at J, with 12 bases between. The CDR3 is CSVHQGPDTQYF. DNA of the CDR3: TGCAGTGTCCACCAGGGGCCAGATACGCAGTATTTT.

The V and J genes are TRBV2 and TRBJ1-5; D remains unclear. This CDR3 region has 14 residues. The germline gives CDR1 SNHLY, CDR2 FYNNEI. Between the trimmed V and J ends, which lost 4 bases and 0 bases, there was a span of 7 bases. Written as DNA, the CDR3 is TGTGCCAGCAGTGTCTTTTATAGCAATCAGCCCCAGCATTTT. This gives the protein CASSVFYSNQPQHF.

A few counts support this clonotype. The chain uses TRBV7-9 and TRBJ2-7; 7 bases are shared with TRBD2. Germline V gene sequence: CDR1 SEHNR, CDR2 FQNEAQ (reference sequence). With 4 bases clipped from V and 3 bases from J, the junction kept 0 bases outside the gene matches. CDR3 size: 12 residues. The CDR3 coding sequence is TGTGCCAGCAGCTGGACTAGCTACGAGCAGTACTTC. It encodes CASSWTSYEQYF.

V is TRBV5-5 and J is TRBJ2-1; D is tentatively TRBD1 or TRBD2 (6 bases each). Germline values: CDR1 SGHKS, CDR2 YYEKEE (reference sequence). Between the trimmed V and J ends, which lost 4 bases and 0 bases, there was a span of 11 bases. The CDR3 is 15 amino acids. For the CDR3, the DNA is TGTGCCAGCAGCCACGGGGGCAGCTCCTACAATGAGCAGTTCTTC. Its protein product is CASSHGGSSYNEQFF.

The chain uses TRBV20-1 and TRBJ2-1; TRBD2 agrees at 10 bases. J lost 9 bases, V lost 6 bases, and 14 bases had no gene match. The CDR3 runs to 15 residues. Germline CDR1 and CDR2: DFQATT and SNEGSKA (reference sequence). CDR3 in amino acids: CSAYQGLALMSEQFF. CDR3 sequence (DNA): TGCAGTGCCTACCAGGGACTAGCGTTGATGAGTGAGCAGTTCTTC.

This clonotype showed up just a few times. This chain joins TRBV20-1 and TRBJ2-1; D uncertain. CDR1 is DFQATT, CDR2 SNEGSKA, per germline (reference sequence). This CDR3 comprises 14 residues. Trimming took 6 bases from V and 1 from J, leaving 13 bases between them. DNA of the CDR3: TGCAGTGCAACTGACCTTGGGTCCTACAATGAGCAGTTCTTC. Its protein is CSATDLGSYNEQFF.

This clonotype was seen at least ten times. The gene calls are TRBV20-1 and TRBJ1-1; the match to TRBD1 covers 7 bases. The V gene's germline CDR1 is DFQATT and CDR2 SNEGSKA (reference sequence). Trimming at V came to 1 base and at J to 7 bases, leaving 6 bases not matched to a gene. The CDR3 is 13 residues long. The CDR3 DNA follows: TGCAGTGCTAGAGCCGACAGGGAGCATGAAGCTTTCTTT. This codes for CSARADREHEAFF.

This clonotype showed up many times. The rearrangement links TRBV7-2 to TRBJ1-2, with D hard to call. This CDR3 has 13 amino acids. Germline-derived CDR1 and CDR2 are SGHTA and FQGNSA. Between the trimmed V and J ends, which lost 1 base and 7 bases, there was a span of 10 bases. The CDR3 nucleotides read TGTGCCAGCAGCTTAGTTGGGGAGGGTGGCTACACCTTC. This encodes CASSLVGEGGYTF.

The rearrangement joins TRBV20-1 to TRBJ2-2, with D tentatively TRBD1 (5 bases). Deletions cut 2 bases from V and 0 bases from J, with 19 bases between. The CDR3 spans 18 residues. CDR1 and CDR2 from the germline V gene are DFQATT and SNEGSKA (reference sequence). CDR3 residues: CSARTRPLGRTNTGELFF. CDR3 sequence (DNA): TGCAGTGCTAGAACCCGCCCCTTGGGGCGGACGAACACCGGGGAGCTGTTTTTT.

The chain has TRBV29-1 and TRBJ1-1, with D perhaps TRBD1 (5 bases). This CDR3 is 13 amino acids long. Germline loops: CDR1 SQVTM, CDR2 ANQGSEA. V lost 5 bases to trimming and J lost 2 bases, with 12 bases between them. CDR3 nucleotides: TGCAGCGTTATCCGGACACATAACACTGAAGCTTTCTTT. Translated, it gives CSVIRTHNTEAFF.

Concerning this clonotype itself: One junction end does not reproduce the germline sequence, and a read error may be involved. The chain joins TRBV5-6 to TRBJ1-5, with 8 bases fitting TRBD1. Germline lookup yields CDR1 SGHDT and CDR2 YYEEEE. The CDR3 spans 14 residues. The CDR3 loop reads CARSSGDRLQPQHF. In DNA form, the CDR3 reads TGTGCCAGGAGCTCCGGGGACAGGTTACAGCCCCAGCATTTT.

The chain combines TRBV10-2 with TRBJ2-3; a possible D gene is TRBD1 (5 bases). The CDR3 totals 14 residues. V dropped 3 bases and J dropped 6 bases, with 13 bases sitting between them. The germline V gene encodes CDR1 WSHSY and CDR2 SAAADI. The CDR3 coding sequence is TGCGCCAGCAGTGAAAGTAGGGGTAGTGATACGCAGTATTTT. Translation gives CASSESRGSDTQYF.

This clonotype occurred a few times. The rearrangement joins TRBV9 to TRBJ1-2; D remains unclear. CDR3 length: 16 amino acids. The V and J ends lost 3 bases and 4 bases respectively, with 19 bases between them. Germline V lookup: CDR1 SGDLS, CDR2 YYNGEE. In DNA, the CDR3 is TGTGCCAGCAGCGCGATGGAATCAACTGCCGGCTATGGCTACACCTTC. Amino acids: CASSAMESTAGYGYTF. The full variable domain, rest sourced from reference TRBV9 and TRBJ1-2, is DSGVTQTPKHLITATGQRVTLRCSPRSGDLSVYWYQQSLDQGLQFLIQYYNGEERAKGNILERFSAQQFPDLHSELNLSSLELGDSALYFCASSAMESTAGYGYTFGSGTRLTVV.

This sequence joins TRBV7-2 and TRBJ1-1; D is unclear. CDR1 and CDR2 from the germline V gene are SGHTA and FQGNSA. This CDR3 has 14 amino acids. Trimming took 5 bases from V and 1 from J, leaving 11 bases between them. The CDR3 nucleotides read TGTGCCAGCAGCCCCTGGACCTCGAACACTGAAGCTTTCTTT. This gives the protein CASSPWTSNTEAFF.

This clonotype was counted between two and nine times. V gene TRBV12-3 or TRBV12-4 combines with J gene TRBJ2-1; D may correspond to TRBD1 or TRBD2 (5 bases each). The CDR3 spans 12 residues. The V end was cut by 5 bases, the J end by 14 bases, with 16 bases between. The DNA for the CDR3 is TGTGCCAGCAGTGCGTCGGGACCCCAGGAGTTCTTC. Amino acids: CASSASGPQEFF.

This chain links TRBV7-9 with TRBJ2-7; TRBD2 might be the D (6 bases). Germline V lookup: CDR1 SEHNR, CDR2 FQNEAQ (reference sequence). Trimming cost V 3 bases and J 6 bases, with 12 bases left between them. The length of the CDR3 is 13 residues. The DNA of the CDR3 is TGTGCCAGCAGCTTCCGGGGGTCCGGCGAGCAGTACTTC. This gives the protein CASSFRGSGEQYF.

This rearrangement joins TRBV6-1 to TRBJ2-7, with TRBD2 matching 13 bases. The CDR3 contains 16 residues. The germline CDR1 and CDR2 sequences are MNHNS and SASEGT. The J segment lost 2 bases and the V segment lost 5 bases, leaving 6 bases of the junction unmatched. Here the CDR3 DNA reads TGTGCCAGCAGTCGACCACTAGCGGGGGGGCCCTACGAGCAGTACTTC. It is translated as CASSRPLAGGPYEQYF.

Written as DNA, the CDR3 is TGCAGTGCTATGAGGACAGGGCCCTACGAGCAGTACTTC. Encoded protein: CSAMRTGPYEQYF. The chain employs TRBV20-1 and TRBJ2-7, with 8 positions matching TRBD1. Germline V gene lookup returns CDR1 DFQATT and CDR2 SNEGSKA (reference sequence). Trimming removed 4 bases from V and 2 bases from J; junction bases left unmatched: 4. The CDR3 is made up of 13 amino acids.

The chain combines TRBV12-3 or TRBV12-4 with TRBJ1-1, with D perhaps TRBD1 (6 bases). V dropped 3 bases and J dropped 11 bases, with 10 bases sitting between them. The CDR3 loop spans 11 amino acids. The CDR3 sequence: CASSLEGGAFF. The DNA for the CDR3 is TGTGCCAGCAGTTTGGAGGGGGGCGCTTTCTTT.

This clonotype was picked up a small number of times. This rearrangement joins TRBV6-5 to TRBJ2-1; the match to TRBD2 covers 7 bases. The CDR3 extends over 15 amino acids. V was clipped by 2 bases and J by 4 bases; unmatched bases: 5. Germline V gene lookup returns CDR1 MNHEY and CDR2 SVGAGI. DNA for the CDR3: TGTGCCAGCAGTTACCGCCGGACTAGGTACAATGAGCAGTTCTTC. Amino acids: CASSYRRTRYNEQFF.